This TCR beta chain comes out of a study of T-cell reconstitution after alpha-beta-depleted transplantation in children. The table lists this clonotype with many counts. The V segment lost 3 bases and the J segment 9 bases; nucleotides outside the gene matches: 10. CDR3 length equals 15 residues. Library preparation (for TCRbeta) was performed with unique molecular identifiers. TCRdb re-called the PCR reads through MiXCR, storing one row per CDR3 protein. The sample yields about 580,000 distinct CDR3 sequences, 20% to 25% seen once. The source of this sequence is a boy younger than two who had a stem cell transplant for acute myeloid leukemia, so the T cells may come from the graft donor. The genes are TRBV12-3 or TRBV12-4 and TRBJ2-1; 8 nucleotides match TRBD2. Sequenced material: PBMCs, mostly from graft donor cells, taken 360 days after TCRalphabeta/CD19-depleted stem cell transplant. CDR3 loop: CASSFSGGARGEQFF. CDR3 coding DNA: TGTGCCAGCAGTTTTTCCGGGGGGGCACGTGGTGAGCAGTTCTTC.